The entry below gives a single T cell receptor (beta chain) sequence along with its context. The data belong to a study of blood T cell repertoires in COVID-19. The CDR3 covers 17 residues. Germline lookup yields CDR1 MDHEN and CDR2 SYDVKM. V was clipped by 3 bases and J by 1 base, with 15 bases between them. Clones were read by immunoSEQ multiplex PCR, and TCRdb kept only the in-frame ones, dropping some. The sample lists 55,000 to 70,000 clones, around 80% occurring once. The sequenced sample consisted of peripheral blood. V gene TRBV28 combines with J gene TRBJ2-2; no firm D call. The TCR comes from a man older than 75 with acute or convalescent COVID-19. The CDR3 DNA follows: TGTGCCAGCAGTTTCCCCCCCGTAACAGAGAACACCGGGGAGCTGTTTTTT. Translating gives CASSFPPVTENTGELFF. Complete variable domain (other parts from reference TRBV28 and TRBJ2-2): DVKVTQSSRYLVKRTGEKVFLECVQDMDHENMFWYRQDPGLGLRLIYFSYDVKMKEKGDIPEGYSVSREKKERFSLILESASTNQTSMYLCASSFPPVTENTGELFFGEGSRLTVL.